This is a list of T cell receptor beta chains from one sample in a study of T cell responses to AZD1222 COVID-19 vaccine. Data came from immunoSEQ multiplex PCR; TCRdb stores just in-frame clones and leaves some out. In the table there are approximately 150,000 clones, around 84% of which are singletons. Sequenced here: peripheral blood, sampled 28 days after the second AZD1222 dose. These receptors were obtained from an adult who received the AZD1222 COVID-19 vaccine. Both conserved end residues are part of each CDR3.

J gene	V gene	CDR3 protein
TRBJ2-7	TRBV5-4	CASSLGGAGGYEQYF
TRBJ2-3	TRBV5-4	CASSANLGPSTDTQYF
TRBJ1-5	TRBV27	CASSLLGGWDQPQHF
TRBJ2-7	TRBV6-5	CASSSTGDEQYF
TRBJ1-1	TRBV27	CASSLMAGGSTEAFF
TRBJ1-2	TRBV12-3/TRBV12-4	CASSSSLYGYTF
TRBJ2-3	TRBV5-1	CASSHPSGDGDTQYF
TRBJ2-1	TRBV10-3	CAISGNNEQFF
TRBJ1-1	TRBV24-1	CATAGDYTEAFF
TRBJ2-7	TRBV6-2/TRBV6-3	CASSRSEPAQYF
TRBJ1-6	TRBV27	CATSFTGRAYNSPLHF
TRBJ2-2	TRBV13	CASSMLIAGGNTGELFF
TRBJ2-7	TRBV3-1/TRBV3-2	CASSATSGGYEQYF
TRBJ1-4	TRBV7-8	CASSFWSEKLFF
TRBJ1-1	TRBV6-5	CASRYLGVGDTEAFF
TRBJ2-2	TRBV15	CATSPGIGELFF
TRBJ2-1	TRBV7-2	CASSLLAGPSYNEQFF
TRBJ1-3	TRBV6-1	CASSEFRPNTIYF
TRBJ2-5	TRBV12-3/TRBV12-4	CASSLALEETQYF
TRBJ2-1	TRBV10-3	CAISEAQGGQGIRNEQFF
TRBJ2-1	TRBV6-2/TRBV6-3	CASSPWGVNNEQFF
TRBJ1-1	TRBV18	CASSPVQGNTEAFF
TRBJ2-7	TRBV9	CASSAGRGQAYEQYF
TRBJ1-4	TRBV7-2	CASSWGDRMSNEKLFF
TRBJ1-4	TRBV5-1	CAARQGPTNEKLFF
TRBJ2-3	TRBV7-7	CASSRGTTTTDTQYF
TRBJ2-2	TRBV7-2	CASSRLAGVSGELFF
TRBJ2-3	TRBV9	CASSDGGAILDTDTQYF
TRBJ2-7	TRBV6-6	CASSYASHPAYEQYF
TRBJ2-7	TRBV2	CASSEGRVAYEQYF
TRBJ1-1	TRBV12-3/TRBV12-4	CASSFAQNTEAFF
TRBJ1-1	TRBV6-1	CASSVSGGPPAGTEAFF
TRBJ1-3	TRBV3-1/TRBV3-2	CASSLRYGNTIYF
TRBJ2-7	TRBV6-2/TRBV6-3	CASSYQGGAYEQYF
TRBJ1-5	TRBV24-1	CATIEAWLGNQPQHF
TRBJ1-1	TRBV7-2	CASSLSSPGRHTEAFF
TRBJ2-1	TRBV2	CASSDGRVLAGFDEQFF
TRBJ2-1	TRBV19	CASSWLAGNEQFF
TRBJ1-2	TRBV29-1	CSVESRNYGYTF
TRBJ2-3	TRBV7-7	CASSLVATGYSPTDTQYF
TRBJ1-2	TRBV19	CASRAGQGVLGHTF
TRBJ2-7	TRBV11-2	CASSLYRAGPNEQYF
TRBJ2-7	TRBV5-6	CASSGGGASSYEQYF
TRBJ2-1	TRBV5-1	CASSPLGSGEQFF
TRBJ1-3	TRBV9	CASSGEGGAGNTIYF
TRBJ1-2	TRBV6-5	CASRFGTDSYGYTF
TRBJ1-2	TRBV27	CASSLFPTGKDGYTF
TRBJ1-5	TRBV2	CAGKGDTHQPQHF
TRBJ1-2	TRBV9	CASSAVTGYGYTF
TRBJ2-1	TRBV3-1/TRBV3-2	CASSPSGGANEQFF
TRBJ2-7	TRBV5-1	CASSLARDSLGEQYF
TRBJ2-1	TRBV4-2	CASSQGGGENEQFF
TRBJ1-4	TRBV4-2	CASSQVGKEKLFF
TRBJ2-1	TRBV5-4	CASSGGLADYNEQFF
TRBJ1-5	TRBV2	CASSENRGNNQPQHF
TRBJ2-3	TRBV19	CASSRLISDTQYF
TRBJ2-5	TRBV5-1	CASSPSTSGTLQETQYF
TRBJ1-2	TRBV15	CATSREGVDYGYTF
TRBJ2-3	TRBV28	CASSGADTQYF
TRBJ1-2	TRBV28	CASSAGVGYTF